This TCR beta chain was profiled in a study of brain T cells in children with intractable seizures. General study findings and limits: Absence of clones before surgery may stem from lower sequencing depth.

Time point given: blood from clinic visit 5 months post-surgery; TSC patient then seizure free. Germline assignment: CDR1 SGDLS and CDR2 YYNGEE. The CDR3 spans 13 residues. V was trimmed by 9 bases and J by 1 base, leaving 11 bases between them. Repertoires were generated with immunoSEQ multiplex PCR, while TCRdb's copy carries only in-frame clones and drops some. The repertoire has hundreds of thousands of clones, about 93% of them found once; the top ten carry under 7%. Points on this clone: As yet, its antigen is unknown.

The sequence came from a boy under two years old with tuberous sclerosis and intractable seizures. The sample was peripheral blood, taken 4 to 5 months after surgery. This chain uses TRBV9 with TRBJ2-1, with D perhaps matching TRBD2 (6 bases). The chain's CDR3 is CATSAGSYNEQFF. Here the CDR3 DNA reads TGTGCCACCTCCGCGGGATCCTACAATGAGCAGTTCTTC. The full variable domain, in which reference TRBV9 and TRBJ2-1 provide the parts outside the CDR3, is DSGVTQTPKHLITATGQRVTLRCSPRSGDLSVYWYQQSLDQGLQFLIQYYNGEERAKGNILERFSAQQFPDLHSELNLSSLELGDSALYFCATSAGSYNEQFFGPGTRLTVL.